This is a list of T cell receptor beta chains from one sample in a study of OX40 agonist ivuxolimab in advanced cancers. The method was immunoSEQ multiplex PCR; TCRdb's version includes in-frame clones alone and lacks a portion of them. The sample contains around 94,000 clones, about nine tenths of which appear only once. Material: CD4+ or CD8+ T cells sorted from blood, obtained in a trial of the OX40 agonist ivuxolimab. Source of these receptors: an adult with an advanced solid tumor such as melanoma, head and neck, liver or kidney cancer. Both conserved end residues are part of each CDR3. D genes are given only for firm matches. Only part of the rows carry a size: once, few, many, or a class if the clone is expanded.

v_gene	abundance	d_gene	j_gene	CDR3nt	CDR3aa
TRBV10-1	few	TRBD1	TRBJ2-3	TGCGCCAGCAGGGACAGGGATGGTACGCAGTATTTT	CASRDRDGTQYF
TRBV5-1	.	TRBD1	TRBJ1-2	TGCGCCAGCAGCCGGGACAGCCCCGGCGATGGCTACACCTTC	CASSRDSPGDGYTF
TRBV2	few	.	TRBJ2-7	TGTGCCAGCGGGATTCAGGGGAAGCAGTACTTC	CASGIQGKQYF
TRBV7-2	.	.	TRBJ1-5	TGTGCCAGCAGCTTAAACCTAGCGTCATTCCAGCCCCAGCATTTT	CASSLNLASFQPQHF
TRBV4-3	.	.	TRBJ2-5	TGCGCCAGCAGCCAAGGCATTACAGGGATCCAAGAGACCCAGTACTTC	CASSQGITGIQETQYF
TRBV5-4	.	TRBD2	TRBJ2-2	TGTGCCAGCAGCACTAGCGGGGGGAACGGGGAGCTGTTTTTT	CASSTSGGNGELFF
TRBV14	.	.	TRBJ2-5	TGTGCCAGCGTCGGACTGAGAGTGGGGGAGACCCAGTACTTC	CASVGLRVGETQYF
TRBV7-8	.	.	TRBJ1-2	TGTGCCAGCAGTTTGACCCCGGACAGTCGACGAGGCTACACCTTC	CASSLTPDSRRGYTF
TRBV7-2	.	.	TRBJ1-5	TGTGCCAGCAGCAGCAGGCAGGGAAGCAATCAGCCCCAGCATTTT	CASSSRQGSNQPQHF
TRBV5-4	.	.	TRBJ1-6	TGTGCCAGCAGCTTGTCGGGGGGGTCCTATAATTCACCCCTCCACTTT	CASSLSGGSYNSPLHF
TRBV5-8	.	.	TRBJ2-1	TGTGCCAGCAGCTTGGGATTCACTCTCGGCAATGAGCAGTTCTTC	CASSLGFTLGNEQFF
TRBV19	.	.	TRBJ1-6	TGTGCCAGCCTTCTTACGGGCGGCTATAATTCACCCCTCCACTTT	CASLLTGGYNSPLHF
TRBV5-6	.	TRBD1	TRBJ1-1	TGTGCCAGCAGCCGCACCGGGACAGGGGGCTGGATTGAAGCTTTCTTT	CASSRTGTGGWIEAFF
TRBV19	.	.	TRBJ1-2	TGTGCCAGTAGTATAGATCCAGGGACACCTAACTATGGCTACACCTTC	CASSIDPGTPNYGYTF
TRBV9	.	.	TRBJ1-2	TGTGCCAGCAGCGTAGAGGCAGGGGCCAACTATGGCTACACCTTC	CASSVEAGANYGYTF
TRBV18	.	.	TRBJ1-6	TGTGCCAGCTCACCACCGGGACGTGACGGGACATCGCCCCTCCACTTT	CASSPPGRDGTSPLHF
TRBV5-1	.	.	TRBJ2-6	TGCGCCAGCAGCCGGGGTACCGGGGCCAACGTCCTGACTTTC	CASSRGTGANVLTF
TRBV13	.	.	TRBJ1-2	TGTGCCAGCAGCTTGGGTCGGACCTATGGCTACACCTTC	CASSLGRTYGYTF
TRBV29-1	.	.	TRBJ2-5	TGCAGCGTTGATAGGGCGGAGACCCAGTACTTC	CSVDRAETQYF
TRBV7-3	.	TRBD1	TRBJ1-1	TGTGCCAGCAGCTTCGACAGGGACACTGAAGCTTTCTTT	CASSFDRDTEAFF